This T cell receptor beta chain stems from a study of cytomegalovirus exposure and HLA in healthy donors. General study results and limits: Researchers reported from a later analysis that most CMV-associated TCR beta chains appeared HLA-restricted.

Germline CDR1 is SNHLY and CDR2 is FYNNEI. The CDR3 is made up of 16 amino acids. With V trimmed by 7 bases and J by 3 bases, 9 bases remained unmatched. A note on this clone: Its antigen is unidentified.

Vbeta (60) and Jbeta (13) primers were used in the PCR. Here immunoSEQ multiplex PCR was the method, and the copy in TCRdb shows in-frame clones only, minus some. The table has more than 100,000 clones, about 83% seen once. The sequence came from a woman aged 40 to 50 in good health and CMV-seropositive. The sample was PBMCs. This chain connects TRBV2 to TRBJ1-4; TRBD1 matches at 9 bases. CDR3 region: CASTRTGDSSNEKLFF. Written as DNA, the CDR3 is TGTGCCAGCACCCGGACAGGGGATTCGTCTAATGAAAAACTGTTTTTT.